This paragraph reports one TCR beta chain. Antigen unknown. This sample is part of a study of cytomegalovirus exposure and HLA in healthy donors. The study ran its PCR with 60 Vbeta and 13 Jbeta primers. Some clones are missing from TCRdb's copy, which holds only in-frame ones; the method was immunoSEQ multiplex PCR. Of about 90,000 clones listed, 70% to 85% are singletons. Regarding the study as a whole: As a later analysis revealed, most CMV-associated TCR beta chains appeared HLA-restricted.

The CDR3 loop spans 16 amino acids. The V end was cut by 2 bases, the J end by 0 bases, with 14 bases between. Germline CDR1 LGHNT, CDR2 FRNRAP. The chain carries TRBV12-5 and TRBJ2-7; possible D gene TRBD1, 5 bases. This receptor was taken from a man younger than 35 in good health and CMV-seronegative. What was sequenced was PBMCs. CDR3 residues: CASGLTRTHSSYEQYF. The CDR3 DNA reads as TGTGCTAGTGGTTTGACCCGGACACATAGCTCCTACGAGCAGTACTTC.